This passage covers 22 T cell receptor beta chains from one sample sequenced in a study of human T cells and chemical hapten exposure. Each CDR3 protein gets one entry after TCRdb re-called the RACE reads with MiXCR. Here the sample spans under 100,000 distinct CDR3 sequences, roughly a tenth being singletons. Time point specified: patch test 2, 6 weeks after DPC sensitization. Treatment here: therapeutic diphenylcyclopropenone sensitization with weekly scalp DPC. Here the sequenced sample was whole blood, taken in connection with sensitization to the hapten diphenylcyclopropenone (DPC). Every receptor here comes from a woman aged 45 to 65 with alopecia areata. Some clones in this sample may be carry-over from other donors' samples.

J is TRBJ2-3 and V is TRBV7-2, with D tentatively TRBD2 (6 bases). Looked up from germline, CDR1 is SGHTA and CDR2 is FQGNSA. The CDR3 spans 22 residues. Trimming shortened V by 1 base and J by 2 bases, and 31 bases separated the two germline ends. The CDR3 spells CASSLVPGVGPTQIGPTDTQYF. The DNA for the CDR3 is TGTGCCAGCAGCTTAGTTCCGGGAGTGGGCCCCACACAGATTGGCCCCACAGATACGCAGTATTTT.

Comments on this clonotype: A much more abundant neighbour one base away suggests this may be a read error. The genes are TRBV3-1 and TRBJ1-2; TRBD1 agrees at 7 bases. Germline CDR1 LGHDT, CDR2 YNNKEL (reference sequence). This CDR3 region has 14 residues. The CDR3 sequence is CAGSQETQGTGYTF. CDR3 sequence (DNA): TGTGCCGGCAGCCAAGAGACACAGGGGACGGGCTACACCTTC.

The CDR3 here is CSAASGVAGVNEQFF. CDR3 DNA sequence: TGCAGTGCCGCTAGTGGTGTAGCGGGAGTAAATGAGCAGTTCTTC. This chain links TRBV20-1 with TRBJ2-1; 9 nucleotides align to TRBD2. The CDR3 covers 15 residues. Germline CDR1 reads DFQATT; CDR2 reads SNEGSKA (reference sequence). The V segment lost 6 bases and the J segment 7 bases; nucleotides outside the gene matches: 13.

This chain uses TRBV6-6 with TRBJ1-1; D perhaps matches TRBD1 (5 bases). CDR3 length equals 16 residues. CDR1 MNHNY and CDR2 SVGAGI come from the germline V gene (reference sequence). V lost 3 bases to trimming and J lost 1 base, with 15 bases between them. The CDR3 loop reads CASSYLRGSGNTEAFF. The CDR3 coding sequence is TGTGCCAGCAGTTATCTAAGGGGAAGTGGGAACACTGAAGCTTTCTTT.

This clonotype is classed as medium-sized (0.01 to 0.1%). The chain carries TRBV27 and TRBJ2-1; the match to TRBD2 covers 7 bases. Germline CDR1 is MNHEY and CDR2 is SMNVEV (reference sequence). J was trimmed by 0 bases and V by 5 bases; bases with no gene match: 7. The CDR3 is 16 residues long. The CDR3 DNA reads TGTGCCAGCAGTCCCCCAGCGGGAAGCTCCTACAATGAGCAGTTCTTC. Translating it yields CASSPPAGSSYNEQFF.

The chain recombines TRBV19 with TRBJ2-7; D is perhaps TRBD1 (6 bases). Germline V lookup: CDR1 LNHDA, CDR2 SQIVND (reference sequence). The CDR3 sequence is 13 residues long. Trimming left V 6 bases short and J 2 bases short, with 11 bases between. In DNA, the CDR3 is TGTGCCAGTAGCCCATCAGGGGCCTACGAGCAGTACTTC. It is translated as CASSPSGAYEQYF.

There are many counts of this clonotype. The gene calls are TRBV28 and TRBJ1-4; 8 bases line up with TRBD1. The CDR3 covers 14 residues. V was clipped by 10 bases and J by 4 bases; unmatched bases: 8. Germline CDR1 reads MDHEN; CDR2 reads SYDVKM. In nucleotides, the CDR3 is TGTGCCACCGCTCGACAGGGGTATAATGAAAAACTGTTTTTT. It is translated as CATARQGYNEKLFF.

There are many counts of this clonotype. The rearrangement links TRBV3-1 to TRBJ2-1; D gene uncertain. Trimming cost V 4 bases and J 4 bases, with 17 bases left between them. The CDR3 loop spans 16 amino acids. Germline V CDR1 and CDR2: LGHDT, YNNKEL (reference sequence). The CDR3 reads CASSRTRSIGYNEQFF. The CDR3 DNA follows: TGTGCCAGCAGCCGCACCCGGTCCATTGGGTACAATGAGCAGTTCTTC.

There are a few counts of this clonotype. The V and J genes are TRBV6-6 and TRBJ2-1, with D possibly matching TRBD2 (6 bases). CDR3 length equals 21 residues. Germline CDR1 MNHNY, CDR2 SVGAGI (reference sequence). V dropped 0 bases and J dropped 2 bases, with 26 bases sitting between them. The CDR3 DNA is TGTGCCAGCAGTTACTCTATCAACTTAAAGGTGGGGGAGGTCACCTACAATGAGCAGTTCTTC. Amino acids: CASSYSINLKVGEVTYNEQFF.

The chain uses TRBV29-1 and TRBJ1-2; D may be TRBD1 (6 bases). Trimming left V 3 bases short and J 10 bases short, with 18 bases between. Germline V CDR1 and CDR2: SQVTM, ANQGSEA. The CDR3 runs 13 residues. As DNA, the CDR3 is TGCAGCGTTGAGGAGGACAGAGCACCAACCTACACCTTC. It encodes CSVEEDRAPTYTF.

This clonotype appeared many times. V is TRBV24-1 and J is TRBJ1-5; TRBD1 matches 7 bases. Trimming removed 3 bases from V and 2 bases from J; junction bases left unmatched: 3. The CDR3 consists of 15 residues. Germline V gene sequence: CDR1 KGHDR, CDR2 SFDVKD. The CDR3 DNA reads as TGTGCCACCAGTGATCGACAGGGTCGCAATCAGCCCCAGCATTTT. Translated, it gives CATSDRQGRNQPQHF.

The table lists this clonotype with many counts. The chain carries TRBV2 and TRBJ2-7; D not certain. This CDR3 is built from 10 residues. Germline values: CDR1 SNHLY, CDR2 FYNNEI. V lost 1 base to trimming and J lost 7 bases, with 2 bases between them. This chain's CDR3 is CASSEGEQYF. The CDR3, as DNA: TGTGCCAGCAGTGAAGGGGAGCAGTACTTC.

The genes are TRBV20-1 and TRBJ2-7, with 10 nucleotides matching TRBD2. The CDR3 runs to 14 residues. CDR1 and CDR2 from the germline V gene are DFQATT and SNEGSKA (reference sequence). J lost 0 bases, V lost 8 bases, and 7 bases had no gene match. In nucleotides, the CDR3 is TGCAGTCCGGTAGCGGGAGGCAACTCCTACGAGCAGTACTTC. Its translation: CSPVAGGNSYEQYF.

The table lists this clonotype with many counts. This rearrangement joins TRBV12-3 or TRBV12-4 to TRBJ2-1; 10 bases map to TRBD2. V was pared by 7 bases and J by 7 bases, with 7 bases of the junction left unmatched. This CDR3 has 14 amino acids. The CDR3 loop is CASTASGRGNEQFF. The CDR3 nucleotides are TGTGCCAGCACGGCTAGCGGGAGAGGGAATGAGCAGTTCTTC.

The chain has TRBV7-9 and TRBJ2-2; TRBD2 matches at 8 bases. The CDR3 totals 15 residues. The germline V gene encodes CDR1 SEHNR and CDR2 FQNEAQ (reference sequence). J lost 4 bases, V lost 8 bases, and 9 bases had no gene match. The CDR3 here is CASGQAGVTTGELFF. The CDR3 DNA reads TGTGCCAGCGGACAAGCGGGAGTTACCACCGGGGAGCTGTTTTTT.

The sample holds many counts of this clonotype. The chain links TRBV19 to TRBJ2-1, with a tentative D call TRBD2 (5 bases). The CDR3 covers 13 residues. Germline assignment: CDR1 LNHDA and CDR2 SQIVND (reference sequence). V lost 5 bases, J lost 8 bases, and 13 bases lay in between. In nucleotides, the CDR3 is TGTGCCAGTAGTTCCCGGACCGGGGATGAGCAGTTCTTC. Translating gives CASSSRTGDEQFF. Full variable domain (missing parts from reference TRBV19 and TRBJ2-1): DGGITQSPKYLFRKEGQNVTLSCEQNLNHDAMYWYRQDPGQGLRLIYYSQIVNDFQKGDIAEGYSVSREKKESFPLTVTSAQKNPTAFYLCASSSRTGDEQFFGPGTRLTVL.

The table lists this clonotype with many counts. V gene TRBV5-6 combines with J gene TRBJ2-1, with 9 bases fitting TRBD1. The ends lost 4 bases at V and 5 bases at J; junction bases unmatched: 10. The CDR3 extends over 16 amino acids. The germline V gene encodes CDR1 SGHDT and CDR2 YYEEEE. CDR3 bases: TGTGCCAGCAGCCCACCGACAGGGGGTATCGACAATGAGCAGTTCTTC. It translates to CASSPPTGGIDNEQFF.

The V gene is TRBV4-2, the J gene TRBJ2-3; no definite D call. V was pared by 0 bases and J by 13 bases, with 11 bases between. This CDR3 comprises 12 residues. The germline CDR1 and CDR2 sequences are LGHNA and YNFKEQ. The CDR3 sequence: CASSQEGRMEYF. CDR3 DNA: TGTGCCAGCAGCCAAGAAGGGCGCATGGAGTATTTT.

This clonotype was counted at least ten times. The chain combines TRBV20-1 with TRBJ2-3, with D unresolved. CDR3 length: 14 amino acids. Deletions cut 2 bases from V and 0 bases from J, with 9 bases between. Germline V gene lookup returns CDR1 DFQATT and CDR2 SNEGSKA (reference sequence). CDR3: CSARPRASTDTQYF. The DNA for the CDR3 is TGCAGTGCTAGACCCCGGGCTAGCACAGATACGCAGTATTTT.

The gene calls are TRBV29-1 and TRBJ2-1, with a weak D call TRBD2 (6 bases). Germline-derived CDR1 and CDR2 are SQVTM and ANQGSEA. V lost 4 bases to trimming and J lost 6 bases, with 10 bases between them. The CDR3 has 12 residues. CDR3 sequence (DNA): TGCAGCGTTGTGTCTAGCGCCAATGAGCAGTTCTTC. Encoded protein: CSVVSSANEQFF.

This clonotype was counted a few times. This chain links TRBV9 with TRBJ2-5, with D perhaps TRBD2 (6 bases). Trimming stripped 5 bases from V and 5 bases from J, with 13 bases between. CDR3 length: 13 residues. From germline, CDR1 is SGDLS and CDR2 YYNGEE. CDR3 nucleotides: TGTGCCAGCAGTTTCGCGGGACCCGAGACCCAGTACTTC. Its protein is CASSFAGPETQYF.

The sample holds many counts of this clonotype. V and J are TRBV25-1 and TRBJ2-7, with D perhaps matching TRBD1 or TRBD2 (5 bases each). V lost 0 bases and J lost 6, with 15 bases in between. CDR3 size: 15 residues. Germline CDR1 MGHDK, CDR2 SYGVNS. CDR3 residues: CASSEYGTSNREQYF. The CDR3, as DNA: TGTGCCAGCAGTGAATACGGGACCTCCAACCGCGAGCAGTACTTC.